The source of this TCR beta chain is a study of Ad26.COV2.S vaccination and SARS-CoV-2 variants. As for the study in general: Intramuscularly, Ad26.COV2.S was given either once or twice, 56 days apart.

Sequenced by immunoSEQ multiplex PCR; TCRdb stores in-frame clones only, minus some. This table has more than 300,000 clones, 80% to 90% appearing once. Treatment of the sample: about 20 received Ad26.COV2.S at low or high dose, single or two shots; a few received placebo; per-sample allocation not given. Vaccine and placebo recipients were sampled on day 63 after the first injection. The sequence came from a person between 18 and 60 years old who received the Ad26.COV2.S COVID-19 vaccine or a placebo. Sequencing used peripheral blood, obtained in a trial of Ad26.COV2.S vaccine versus placebo.

CDR3 sequence reads: CASSDSRPDTQYF. The CDR3 DNA is TGTGCCAGCAGTGACTCGAGGCCAGATACGCAGTATTTT. The rearrangement uses TRBV6-4 and TRBJ2-3; D remains ambiguous. Germline V lookup: CDR1 MRHNA, CDR2 SNTAGT. Trimming cost V 0 bases and J 4 bases, with 5 bases left between them. CDR3 length: 13 residues.